The present entry profiles one T cell receptor beta chain with its context. The antigen remains undetermined. The assay was immunoSEQ multiplex PCR, and TCRdb's table has in-frame clones only and misses some. The sample comprises about 2.5 million clones, roughly 92% of which are singletons, and around 0.35% rests with the top ten. The record originates from a study of shared clonotypes between healthy human individuals. Germline-derived CDR1 and CDR2 are SGHRS and YFSETQ. This CDR3 is 16 amino acids long. Unmatched junction bases numbered 4, after V lost 0 bases and J lost 3 bases. Study-wide points: Sharing across four donors was highest in naive CD4 (roughly 5%) and lowest in memory CD8 (roughly 0.4%).

Sequenced material: naive CD4+ T cells from PBMCs. Subset described: CD45RA+ positively selected. The receptor was isolated from a man aged 18 to 30 in good health. Some clones in this sample may be carry-over from other donors' samples. The V gene is TRBV5-1, the J gene TRBJ2-7, with TRBD2 matching 12 bases. CDR3 protein: CASSLGLAGAIYEQYF. Here the CDR3 DNA reads TGCGCCAGCAGCTTGGGACTAGCGGGAGCGATCTACGAGCAGTACTTC. Drawing the rest from reference TRBV5-1 and TRBJ2-7, the complete variable domain is KAGVTQTPRYLIKTRGQQVTLSCSPISGHRSVSWYQQTPGQGLQFLFEYFSETQRNKGNFPGRFSGRQFSNSRSEMNVSTLELGDSALYLCASSLGLAGAIYEQYFGPGTRLTVT.